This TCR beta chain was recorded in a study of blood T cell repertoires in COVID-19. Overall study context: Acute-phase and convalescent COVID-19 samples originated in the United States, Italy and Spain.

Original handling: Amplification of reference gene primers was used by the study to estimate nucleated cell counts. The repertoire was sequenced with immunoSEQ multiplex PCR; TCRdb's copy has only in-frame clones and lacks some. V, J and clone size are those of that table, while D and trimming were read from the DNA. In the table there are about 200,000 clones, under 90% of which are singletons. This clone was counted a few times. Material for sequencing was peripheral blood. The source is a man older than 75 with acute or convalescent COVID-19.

CDR3 bases: TGTGCCAGAAGTCCAAGGACTAGCGGAGAATACGAGCAGTACGTC. This sequence encodes CARSPRTSGEYEQYV. The chain carries TRBV5-3 and TRBJ2-7; 10 bases match TRBD2. TRBV5-3 is assigned to the ORF class and has an uncertain function. The CDR3 consists of 15 residues. Losses at the gene ends were 5 bases for V and 4 bases for J; bases not matched to a gene: 9.